This TCR beta chain is drawn from a study of T cell repertoires in cytomegalovirus infection. The count of this clonotype is one. Using its own MiXCR run on the reads, TCRdb lists one record per CDR3 protein. The table shows around 260,000 distinct CDR3 sequences, with about a quarter occurring only once. The ends lost 10 bases at V and 6 bases at J; junction bases unmatched: 9. The CDR3 covers 13 residues. Germline CDR1 and CDR2: SNHLY and FYNNEI. This clonotype was obtained from a human donor in good health (CMV status not recorded). Some clones in this sample may be carry-over from other donors' samples. Sequencing was done on a sample of PBMCs. V and J are TRBV2 and TRBJ2-3; TRBD1 agrees at 8 bases. CDR3 region: CATMDRVGDTQYF. DNA for the CDR3: TGTGCCACCATGGACAGGGTTGGGGATACGCAGTATTTT.